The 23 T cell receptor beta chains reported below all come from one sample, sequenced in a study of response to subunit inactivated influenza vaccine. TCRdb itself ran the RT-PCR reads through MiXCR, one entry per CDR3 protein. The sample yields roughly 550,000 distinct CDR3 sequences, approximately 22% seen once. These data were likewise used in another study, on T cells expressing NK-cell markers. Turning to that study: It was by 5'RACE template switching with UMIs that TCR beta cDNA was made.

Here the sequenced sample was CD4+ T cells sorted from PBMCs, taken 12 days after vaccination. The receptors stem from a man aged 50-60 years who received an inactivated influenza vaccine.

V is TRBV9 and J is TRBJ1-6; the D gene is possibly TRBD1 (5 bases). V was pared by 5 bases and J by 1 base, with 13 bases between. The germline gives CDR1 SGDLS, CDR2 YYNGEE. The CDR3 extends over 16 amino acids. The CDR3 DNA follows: TGTGCCAGCAGTACAGGAGACGGGTCCTATAATTCACCCCTCCACTTT. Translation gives CASSTGDGSYNSPLHF.

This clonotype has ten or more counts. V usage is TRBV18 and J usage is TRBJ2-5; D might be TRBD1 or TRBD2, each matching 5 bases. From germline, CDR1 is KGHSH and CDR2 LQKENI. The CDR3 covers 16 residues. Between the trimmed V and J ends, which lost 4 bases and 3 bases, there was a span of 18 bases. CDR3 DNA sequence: TGTGCCAGCTCACAAGGGACGGGGAACGAAAAAGAGACCCAGTACTTC. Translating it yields CASSQGTGNEKETQYF. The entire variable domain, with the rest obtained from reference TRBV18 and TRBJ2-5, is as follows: NAGVMQNPRHLVRRRGQEARLRCSPMKGHSHVYWYRQLPEEGLKFMVYLQKENIIDESGMPKERFSAEFPKEGPSILRIQQVVRGDSAAYFCASSQGTGNEKETQYFGPGTRLLVL.

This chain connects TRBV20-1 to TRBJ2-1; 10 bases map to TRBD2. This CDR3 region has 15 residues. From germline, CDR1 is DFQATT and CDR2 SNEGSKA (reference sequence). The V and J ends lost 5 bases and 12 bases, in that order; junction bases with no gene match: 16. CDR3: CSAGLRASGRFRQFF. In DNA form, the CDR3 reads TGCAGTGCTGGCCTACGGGCTAGCGGGAGATTTAGGCAGTTCTTC.

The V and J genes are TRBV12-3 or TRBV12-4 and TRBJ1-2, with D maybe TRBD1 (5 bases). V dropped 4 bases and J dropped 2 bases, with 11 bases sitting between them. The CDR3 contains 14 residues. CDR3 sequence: CASSSDIGNYGYTF. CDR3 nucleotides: TGTGCCAGCAGTTCGGACATAGGGAACTATGGCTACACCTTC.

CDR3 sequence reads: CSASTGWAEAFF. The CDR3 DNA is TGCAGTGCTAGTACGGGATGGGCTGAAGCTTTCTTT. The chain combines TRBV20-1 with TRBJ1-1; the D is unclear. Per the germline V gene, CDR1 is DFQATT and CDR2 is SNEGSKA (reference sequence). The V end lost 3 bases, the J end lost 6 bases, and 11 bases lay between the germline ends. CDR3 length: 12 amino acids.

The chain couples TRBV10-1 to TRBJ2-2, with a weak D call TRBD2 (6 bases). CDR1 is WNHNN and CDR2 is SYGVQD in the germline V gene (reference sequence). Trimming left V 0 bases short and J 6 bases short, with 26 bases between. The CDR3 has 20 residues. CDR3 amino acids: CASSESTRLEAGNVSGELFF. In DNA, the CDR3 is TGCGCCAGCAGTGAGTCGACACGCTTAGAAGCGGGCAACGTTTCCGGGGAGCTGTTTTTT.

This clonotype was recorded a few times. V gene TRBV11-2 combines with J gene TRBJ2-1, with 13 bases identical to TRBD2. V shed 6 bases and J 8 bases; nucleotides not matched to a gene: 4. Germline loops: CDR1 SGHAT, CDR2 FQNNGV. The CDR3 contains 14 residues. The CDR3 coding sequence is TGTGCCAGCAGGCGGACTAGCGGGGGCGATGAGCAGTTCTTC. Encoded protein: CASRRTSGGDEQFF.

The chain's CDR3 is CASSQDRAHGMVWTGELFF. CDR3 coding DNA: TGTGCCAGCAGCCAAGATAGGGCTCACGGGATGGTGTGGACCGGGGAGCTGTTTTTT. The chain carries TRBV14 and TRBJ2-2, with a weak D call TRBD2 (5 bases). This CDR3 is built from 19 residues. Between the trimmed V and J ends, which lost 0 bases and 5 bases, there was a span of 22 bases. Per germline, CDR1 SGHDN and CDR2 FVKESK.

The CDR3 sequence is CSADLAGAPDTQYF. In DNA form, the CDR3 reads TGCAGTGCGGACCTAGCGGGAGCCCCAGATACGCAGTATTTT. The chain combines TRBV20-1 with TRBJ2-3; TRBD2 matches 10 bases. V gave up 6 bases and J gave up 4 bases; unmatched junction bases: 7. CDR3 size: 14 residues. CDR1 and CDR2 from the germline V gene are DFQATT and SNEGSKA (reference sequence).

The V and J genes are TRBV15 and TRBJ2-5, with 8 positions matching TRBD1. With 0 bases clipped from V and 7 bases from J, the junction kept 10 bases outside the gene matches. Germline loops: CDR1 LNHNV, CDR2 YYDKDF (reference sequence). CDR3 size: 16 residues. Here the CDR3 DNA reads TGTGCCACCAGCAGAGATCCCGAGGACAGGGTAGGGACCCAGTACTTC. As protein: CATSRDPEDRVGTQYF.

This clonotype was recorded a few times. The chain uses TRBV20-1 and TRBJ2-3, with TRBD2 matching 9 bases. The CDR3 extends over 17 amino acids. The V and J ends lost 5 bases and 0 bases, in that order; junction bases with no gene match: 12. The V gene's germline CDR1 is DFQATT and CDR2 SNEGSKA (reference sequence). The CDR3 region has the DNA TGCAGTGCTCCCCAACCCAAGCGGGGGGTTAGCACAGATACGCAGTATTTT. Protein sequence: CSAPQPKRGVSTDTQYF.

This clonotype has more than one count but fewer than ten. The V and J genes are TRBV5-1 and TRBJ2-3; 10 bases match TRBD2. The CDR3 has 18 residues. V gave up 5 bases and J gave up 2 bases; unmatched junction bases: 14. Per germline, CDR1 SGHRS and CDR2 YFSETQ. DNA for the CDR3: TGCGCCAGCAGTCTGATCTTAGCGGGAGGATTAAACACAGATACGCAGTATTTT. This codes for CASSLILAGGLNTDTQYF.

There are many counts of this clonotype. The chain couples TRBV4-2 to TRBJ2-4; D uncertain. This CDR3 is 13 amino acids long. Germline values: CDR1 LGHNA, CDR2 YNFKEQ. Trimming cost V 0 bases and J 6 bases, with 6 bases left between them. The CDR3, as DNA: TGTGCCAGCAGCCAAGAAGCGACAAACATTCAGTACTTC. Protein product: CASSQEATNIQYF.

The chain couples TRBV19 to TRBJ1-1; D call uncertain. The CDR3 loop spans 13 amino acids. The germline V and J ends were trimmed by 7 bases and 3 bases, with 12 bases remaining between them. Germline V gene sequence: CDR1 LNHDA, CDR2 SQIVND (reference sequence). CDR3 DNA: TGTGCCAGTAAGCCCCGGAAAGACACTGAAGCTTTCTTT. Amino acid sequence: CASKPRKDTEAFF.

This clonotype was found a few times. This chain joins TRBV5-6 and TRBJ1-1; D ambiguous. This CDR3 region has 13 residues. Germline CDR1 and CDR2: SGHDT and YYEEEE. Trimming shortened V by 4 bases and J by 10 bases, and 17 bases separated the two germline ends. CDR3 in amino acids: CASSPALKRGAFF. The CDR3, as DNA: TGTGCCAGCAGCCCTGCCCTGAAGCGGGGAGCTTTCTTT.

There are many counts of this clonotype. For the CDR3, the DNA is TGTGCCAGCAGTTTAGGGGGGGTGGGGTTCTTC. This codes for CASSLGGVGFF. The chain recombines TRBV12-3 or TRBV12-4 with TRBJ2-1; a weak D match, TRBD2 (6 bases). With 1 base removed from V and 15 bases from J, the gap between germline ends came to 10 bases. There are 11 residues in the CDR3.

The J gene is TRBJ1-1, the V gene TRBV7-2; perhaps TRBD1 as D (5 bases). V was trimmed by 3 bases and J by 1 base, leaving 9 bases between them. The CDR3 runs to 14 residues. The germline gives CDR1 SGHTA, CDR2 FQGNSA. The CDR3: CASSFSTANTEAFF. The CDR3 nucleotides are TGTGCCAGCAGCTTCTCGACAGCGAACACTGAAGCTTTCTTT.

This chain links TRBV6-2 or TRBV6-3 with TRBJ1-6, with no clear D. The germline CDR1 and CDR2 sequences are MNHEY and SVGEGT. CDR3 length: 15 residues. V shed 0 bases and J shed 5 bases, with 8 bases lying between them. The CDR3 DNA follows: TGTGCCAGCAGTTACTCGCGGAGAGATAATTCACCCCTCCACTTT. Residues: CASSYSRRDNSPLHF.

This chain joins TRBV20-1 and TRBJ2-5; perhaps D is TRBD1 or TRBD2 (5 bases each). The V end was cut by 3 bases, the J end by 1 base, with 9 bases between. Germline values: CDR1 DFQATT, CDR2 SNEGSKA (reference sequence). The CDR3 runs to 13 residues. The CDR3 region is CSASLGGQETQYF. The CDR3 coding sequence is TGCAGTGCTAGCCTTGGGGGCCAAGAGACCCAGTACTTC.

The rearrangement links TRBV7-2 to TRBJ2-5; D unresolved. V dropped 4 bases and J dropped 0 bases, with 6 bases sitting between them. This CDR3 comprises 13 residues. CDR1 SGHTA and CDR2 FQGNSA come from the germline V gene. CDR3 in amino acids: CASSSHNQETQYF. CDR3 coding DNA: TGTGCCAGCAGCTCTCACAACCAAGAGACCCAGTACTTC.

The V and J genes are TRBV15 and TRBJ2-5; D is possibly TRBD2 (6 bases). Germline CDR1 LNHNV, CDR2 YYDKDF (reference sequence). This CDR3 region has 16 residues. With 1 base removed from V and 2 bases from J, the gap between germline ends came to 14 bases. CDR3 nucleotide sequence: TGTGCCACCAGCAGAGGGTCCCCGGGGGAACAAGAGACCCAGTACTTC. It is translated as CATSRGSPGEQETQYF.

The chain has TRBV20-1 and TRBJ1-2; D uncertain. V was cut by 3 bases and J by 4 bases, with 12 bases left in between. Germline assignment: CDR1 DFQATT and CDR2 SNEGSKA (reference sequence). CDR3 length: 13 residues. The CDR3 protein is CSASSAGSYGYTF. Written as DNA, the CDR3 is TGCAGTGCTAGTTCGGCAGGCTCCTATGGCTACACCTTC.

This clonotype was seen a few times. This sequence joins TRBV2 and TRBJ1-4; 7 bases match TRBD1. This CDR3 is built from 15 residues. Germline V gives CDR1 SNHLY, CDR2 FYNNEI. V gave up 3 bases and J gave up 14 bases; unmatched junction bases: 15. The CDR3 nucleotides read TGTGCCAGCAGTGAGGACAGGATCGGGGCTCATCCCCTGTTTTTT. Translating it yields CASSEDRIGAHPLFF.